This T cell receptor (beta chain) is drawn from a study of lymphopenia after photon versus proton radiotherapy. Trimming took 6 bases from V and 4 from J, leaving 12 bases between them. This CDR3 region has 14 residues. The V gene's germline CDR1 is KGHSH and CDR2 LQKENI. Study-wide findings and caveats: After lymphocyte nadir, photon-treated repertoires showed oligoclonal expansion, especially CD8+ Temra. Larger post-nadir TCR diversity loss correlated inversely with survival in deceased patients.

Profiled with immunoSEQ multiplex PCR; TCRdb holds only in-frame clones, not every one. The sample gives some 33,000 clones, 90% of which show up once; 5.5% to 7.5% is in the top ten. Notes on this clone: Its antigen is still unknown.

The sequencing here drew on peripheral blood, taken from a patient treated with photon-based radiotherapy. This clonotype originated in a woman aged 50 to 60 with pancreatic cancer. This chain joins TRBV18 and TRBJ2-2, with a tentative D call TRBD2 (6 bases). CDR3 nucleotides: TGTGCCAGCTCTCGGGACTCGGGCACCGGGGAGCTGTTTTTT. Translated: CASSRDSGTGELFF.